The 14 T cell receptor beta chains reported below all come from one sample, sequenced in a study of memory CD4+ T cells and cytomegalovirus serostatus (dated by TCRdb to between 2017 and 2020). Receptor libraries were prepared by the immunoSEQ multiplex PCR assay. TCRdb limited this immuneACCESS table to in-frame rearrangements with V and J called. A share of clones is missing; checked studies link under half to unresolved V genes, and the rest is unexplained. The sample table contains about 50,000 clones; only one count was recorded for 70% to 85% of them. Together, the top ten hold 0.5% to 0.6% of the sample. Single viable CD3+CD4+CD8-CD45RO+ cells were sorted as memory CD4+ T cells on a FACSAria II. The sample comprised memory CD4+ T cells from blood. Receptors were obtained from an adult in good health and CMV-seronegative.

The V call is TRBV5-1, the J call TRBJ2-7; maybe TRBD2 (6 bases). The CDR3 runs 14 residues. CDR1 and CDR2 from the germline V gene are SGHRS and YFSETQ. Trimming pared 4 bases from V and 3 bases from J, leaving 14 bases between. The DNA of the CDR3 is TGCGCCAGCAGCCCTGCGGGGAAGGGCTACGAGCAGTACTTC. Its translation is CASSPAGKGYEQYF.

The chain couples TRBV5-1 to TRBJ1-2; D gene uncertain. Trimming removed 0 bases at V and 1 base at J, with 7 bases between. Germline V CDR1 and CDR2: SGHRS, YFSETQ. The CDR3 totals 14 residues. The CDR3 loop is CASSLGLVNYGYTF. CDR3 bases: TGCGCCAGCAGCTTGGGGCTGGTTAACTATGGCTACACCTTC.

This rearrangement joins TRBV5-1 to TRBJ2-6, with TRBD2 as a possible D gene (6 bases). The V gene lost 7 bases and the J gene lost 11 bases, with 22 bases spanning the gap. The V gene's germline CDR1 is SGHRS and CDR2 YFSETQ. The CDR3 has 15 amino acids. Here the CDR3 DNA reads TGCGCCAGCCGCCCTGCGGGGTTCTCCTCGGACGTCCTGACTTTC. Its translation: CASRPAGFSSDVLTF.

J is TRBJ1-2 and V is TRBV6-5, with 7 positions matching TRBD1. The CDR3 is 13 residues long. Germline V gene sequence: CDR1 MNHEY, CDR2 SVGAGI. V lost 5 bases, J lost 4 bases, and 4 bases stayed unmatched. The CDR3 is CASSPYRGYGYTF. CDR3 bases: TGTGCCAGCAGTCCGTACAGGGGCTATGGCTACACCTTC.

The chain is built from TRBV2 and TRBJ2-5, with D uncertain. Trimming left V 8 bases short and J 5 bases short, with 12 bases between. There are 12 residues in the CDR3. Germline V CDR1 and CDR2: SNHLY, FYNNEI. The CDR3 loop reads CASLGYGETQYF. CDR3 sequence (DNA): TGTGCCAGCCTAGGGTACGGGGAGACCCAGTACTTC.

A single count supports this clone. This sequence joins TRBV5-8 and TRBJ1-4; D gene unclear. The CDR3 length is 16 residues. Germline-derived CDR1 and CDR2 are SGHTS and YDEGEE. Trimming took off 4 bases at V and 0 bases at J, with 13 bases between the two ends. CDR3 sequence: CASSPPTLPTNEKLFF. The CDR3 bases are TGTGCCAGCAGCCCCCCTACACTTCCAACTAATGAAAAACTGTTTTTT.

This chain uses TRBV30 with TRBJ2-1; D is perhaps TRBD1 (6 bases). V shed 7 bases and J shed 2 bases, with 12 bases lying between them. The germline CDR1 and CDR2 sequences are GTSNPN and SVGIG (reference sequence). The CDR3 covers 13 residues. The CDR3 DNA reads as TGTGCCTCGGCCCGGACAGCCTACAATGAGCAGTTCTTC. As protein: CASARTAYNEQFF. Complete variable domain (other parts from reference TRBV30 and TRBJ2-1): SQTIHQWPATLVQPVGSPLSLECTVEGTSNPNLYWYRQAAGRGLQLLFYSVGIGQISSEVPQNLSASRPQDRQFILSSKKLLLSDSGFYLCASARTAYNEQFFGPGTRLTVL.

On this clone: Germline and junction disagree at one end, which may indicate a read error. J is TRBJ2-1 and V is TRBV2, with D perhaps being TRBD1 or TRBD2 (7 bases each). This CDR3 is 12 amino acids long. From germline, CDR1 is SNHLY and CDR2 FYNNEI. CDR3 amino acids: CASTPRGGQLIF. CDR3 sequence (DNA): TGTGCCAGCACCCCCAGGGGGGGACAGTTAATCTTC. The full variable domain, rest sourced from reference TRBV2 and TRBJ2-1, is EPEVTQTPSHQVTQMGQEVILRCVPISNHLYFYWYRQILGQKVEFLVSFYNNEISEKSEIFDDQFSVERPDGSNFTLKIRSTKLEDSAMYFCASTPRGGQLIFGPGTRLTVL.

This rearrangement joins TRBV7-2 to TRBJ1-3; D ambiguous. The CDR3 extends over 16 amino acids. V shed 4 bases and J shed 2 bases, with 15 bases lying between them. CDR1 and CDR2 (germline): SGHTA, FQGNSA. As DNA, the CDR3 is TGTGCCAGCAGCTACCCACCCACAGCGACTGGAAACACCATATATTTT. Amino acid sequence: CASSYPPTATGNTIYF.

The J gene is TRBJ2-3, the V gene TRBV5-1; 8 bases are a match to TRBD2. V was pared by 5 bases and J by 6 bases, with 8 bases of the junction left unmatched. Germline assignment: CDR1 SGHRS and CDR2 YFSETQ. CDR3 size: 14 residues. DNA of the CDR3: TGCGCCAGCAGTCGGGGGGGGCCGATGGATACGCAGTATTTT. Its protein product is CASSRGGPMDTQYF. The variable domain in full, completed from reference TRBV5-1 and TRBJ2-3, reads KAGVTQTPRYLIKTRGQQVTLSCSPISGHRSVSWYQQTPGQGLQFLFEYFSETQRNKGNFPGRFSGRQFSNSRSEMNVSTLELGDSALYLCASSRGGPMDTQYFGPGTRLTVL.

V gene TRBV5-1 combines with J gene TRBJ2-1, with 10 positions matching TRBD1. The CDR3 loop spans 15 amino acids. In germline, CDR1 is SGHRS, CDR2 YFSETQ. Trimming cost V 4 bases and J 3 bases; bases outside gene matches: 4. The CDR3 protein is CASSTRDRGYNEQFF. The DNA of the CDR3 is TGCGCCAGCAGCACCCGGGACAGGGGCTACAATGAGCAGTTCTTC.

V usage is TRBV5-6 and J usage is TRBJ1-2; D is uncertain. In germline, CDR1 is SGHDT, CDR2 YYEEEE. V was pared by 1 base and J by 0 bases, with 13 bases between. This CDR3 comprises 16 residues. The CDR3 nucleotides are TGTGCCAGCAGCTTGTTGGGCGGCACATCTAACTATGGCTACACCTTC. This translates into CASSLLGGTSNYGYTF.

This chain links TRBV5-1 with TRBJ2-3, with D hard to call. In germline, CDR1 is SGHRS, CDR2 YFSETQ. The CDR3 length is 15 residues. V was pared by 5 bases and J by 5 bases, with 18 bases between. CDR3: CASSPAPAPQDTQYF. In DNA form, the CDR3 reads TGCGCCAGCAGTCCCGCCCCGGCCCCCCAAGATACGCAGTATTTT. Using reference TRBV5-1 and TRBJ2-3 for the parts outside the CDR3, the full variable domain is KAGVTQTPRYLIKTRGQQVTLSCSPISGHRSVSWYQQTPGQGLQFLFEYFSETQRNKGNFPGRFSGRQFSNSRSEMNVSTLELGDSALYLCASSPAPAPQDTQYFGPGTRLTVL.

The chain links TRBV9 to TRBJ2-4; no clear D. This CDR3 contains 17 residues. V shed 1 base and J shed 0 bases, with 14 bases lying between them. Germline CDR1 and CDR2: SGDLS and YYNGEE. The CDR3 DNA sequence: TGTGCCAGCAGCGTACCCCCGCGGATCCTAGCCAAAAACATTCAGTACTTC. It yields the protein CASSVPPRILAKNIQYF. Using reference TRBV9 and TRBJ2-4 for the parts outside the CDR3, the full variable domain is DSGVTQTPKHLITATGQRVTLRCSPRSGDLSVYWYQQSLDQGLQFLIQYYNGEERAKGNILERFSAQQFPDLHSELNLSSLELGDSALYFCASSVPPRILAKNIQYFGAGTRLSVL.